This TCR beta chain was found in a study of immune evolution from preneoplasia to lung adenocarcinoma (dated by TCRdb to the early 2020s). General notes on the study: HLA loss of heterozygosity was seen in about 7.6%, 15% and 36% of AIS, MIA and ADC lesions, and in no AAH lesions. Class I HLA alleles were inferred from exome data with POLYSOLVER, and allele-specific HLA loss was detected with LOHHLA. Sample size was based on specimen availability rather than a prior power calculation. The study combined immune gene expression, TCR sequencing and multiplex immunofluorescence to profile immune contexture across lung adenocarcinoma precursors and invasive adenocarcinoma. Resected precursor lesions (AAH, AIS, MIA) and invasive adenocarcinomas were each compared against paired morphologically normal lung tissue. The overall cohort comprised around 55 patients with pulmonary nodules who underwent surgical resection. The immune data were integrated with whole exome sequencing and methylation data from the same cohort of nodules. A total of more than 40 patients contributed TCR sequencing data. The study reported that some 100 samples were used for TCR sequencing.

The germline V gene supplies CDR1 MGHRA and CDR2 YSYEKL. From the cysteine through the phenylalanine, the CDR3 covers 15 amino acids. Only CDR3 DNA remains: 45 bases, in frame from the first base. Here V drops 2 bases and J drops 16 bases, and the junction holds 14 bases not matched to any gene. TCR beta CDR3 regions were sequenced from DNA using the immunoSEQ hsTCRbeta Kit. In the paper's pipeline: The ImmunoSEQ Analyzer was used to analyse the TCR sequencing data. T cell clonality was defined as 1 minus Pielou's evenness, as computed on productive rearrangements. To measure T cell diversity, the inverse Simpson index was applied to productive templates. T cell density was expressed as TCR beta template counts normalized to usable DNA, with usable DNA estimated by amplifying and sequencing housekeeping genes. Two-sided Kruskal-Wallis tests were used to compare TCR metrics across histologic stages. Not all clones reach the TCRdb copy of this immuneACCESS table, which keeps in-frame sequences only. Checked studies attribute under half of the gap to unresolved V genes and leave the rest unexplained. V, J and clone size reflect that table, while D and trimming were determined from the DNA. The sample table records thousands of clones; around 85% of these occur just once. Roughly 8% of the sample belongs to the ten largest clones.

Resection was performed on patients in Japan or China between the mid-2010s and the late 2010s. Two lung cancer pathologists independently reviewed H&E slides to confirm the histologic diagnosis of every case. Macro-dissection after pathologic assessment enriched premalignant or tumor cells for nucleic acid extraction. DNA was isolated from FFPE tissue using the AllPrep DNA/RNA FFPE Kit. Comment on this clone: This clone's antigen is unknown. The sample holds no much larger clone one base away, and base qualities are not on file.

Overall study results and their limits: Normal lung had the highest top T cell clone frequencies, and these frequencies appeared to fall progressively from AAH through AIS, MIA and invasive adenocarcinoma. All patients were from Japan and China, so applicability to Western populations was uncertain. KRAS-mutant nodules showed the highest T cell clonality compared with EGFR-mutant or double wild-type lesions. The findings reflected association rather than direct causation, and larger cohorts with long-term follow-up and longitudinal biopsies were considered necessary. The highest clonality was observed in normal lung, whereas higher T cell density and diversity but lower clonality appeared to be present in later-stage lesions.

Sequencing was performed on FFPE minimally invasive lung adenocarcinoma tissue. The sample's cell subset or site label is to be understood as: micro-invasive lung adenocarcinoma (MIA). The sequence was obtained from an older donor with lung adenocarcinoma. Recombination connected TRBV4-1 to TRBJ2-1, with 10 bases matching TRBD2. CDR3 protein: CASSQTPESGRAVFF. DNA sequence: TGCGCCAGCAGCCAAACTCCGGAGAGCGGGAGGGCCGTATTCTTC.